This T cell receptor (beta chain) is drawn from a study of cytomegalovirus exposure and HLA in healthy donors. Use of 60 Vbeta and 13 Jbeta primers characterized the PCR. Using immunoSEQ multiplex PCR, the repertoire was profiled, and TCRdb retains in-frame clones only, with some absent. Of some 150,000 clones listed, 75% to 85% were seen once; the top ten hold over 4.5%. This clone showed up just a few times. Its cognate antigen is unknown. Whole-study findings and limits: Association of roughly 17,000 TCR beta sequences with HLA alleles was found at 0.05 false discovery rate in a later analysis. Upon later analysis, TCR association rates were observed to vary by HLA locus, being highest for DRB1 and lowest for HLA-C.

Trimming removed 5 bases from V and 0 bases from J, with 16 bases in between. CDR1 is GTSNPN, CDR2 SVGIG, per germline (reference sequence). The CDR3 has 15 residues. The V and J genes are TRBV30 and TRBJ1-1; tentatively, D is TRBD1 (6 bases). What was sequenced was PBMCs. The source of this sequence is a woman between 18 and 29 years old in good health and CMV-seropositive. This CDR3 reads CAWGTTGGMNTEAFF. The CDR3 bases are TGTGCCTGGGGAACGACAGGAGGTATGAACACTGAAGCTTTCTTT.